The rows below give T cell receptor beta chains drawn from one sample of a study of T cell responses to AZD1222 COVID-19 vaccine. Sequenced by immunoSEQ multiplex PCR; TCRdb stores in-frame clones only, minus some. The sample lists 140,000 to 150,000 clones; about 92% were seen once. Sample: peripheral blood, taken on day 0 of AZD1222 vaccination. The receptors originated from an adult in good health. Each CDR3 is given without its conserved first and last residue. The order of the fields is V gene, J gene, CDR3 length, CDR3 protein.

TRBV6-4	TRBJ2-1	13	ASSELSSSYNEQF
TRBV7-9	TRBJ1-3	12	ASSLKGVLDTIY
TRBV6-6	TRBJ1-4	12	ATAQGDRHEKLF
TRBV19	TRBJ2-5	14	ASSIDSSGGKETQY
TRBV3-1/TRBV3-2	TRBJ1-2	13	ASSQDAGGRYGYT
TRBV4-1	TRBJ1-1	12	ASSQAVRDTEAF
TRBV14	TRBJ2-7	11	ASSLGGSYEQY
TRBV9	TRBJ2-3	13	ASSPRAMGGGTQY
TRBV10-3	TRBJ2-3	15	AISESSHTSSTDTQY
TRBV7-8	TRBJ2-5	16	ASSWIAGGPTRQETQY
TRBV7-2	TRBJ1-1	13	ASSLVRGGTTEAF
TRBV18	TRBJ2-1	12	ASSPPDGYNEQF
TRBV6-5	TRBJ1-1	12	ASSFSIGSGEAF
TRBV19	TRBJ2-3	15	ASSSMSGGDFTDTQY
TRBV19	TRBJ2-7	14	ASSIASGTSGYEQY
TRBV2	TRBJ1-2	13	ASSQQGPTNYGYT
TRBV2	TRBJ1-2	14	ASSENSGTGGYGYT
TRBV4-2	TRBJ2-5	18	ASSSSLVSAGPSNLGTQY
TRBV28	TRBJ1-3	12	ASRRLSSGNTIY
TRBV6-5	TRBJ2-5	11	ASSAGGAETQY
TRBV20-1	TRBJ1-2	6	SAEGYT
TRBV30	TRBJ1-2	11	AWSLRTGYGYT
TRBV24-1	TRBJ2-3	10	ATQRRGDTQY
TRBV10-2	TRBJ1-6	12	ASRVQSDNSPLH
TRBV7-2	TRBJ1-2	13	ASSQPDTEGYGYT
TRBV2	TRBJ1-6	12	ASGGDSGRSPLH
TRBV9	TRBJ1-6	12	ASSETGVSSPLH
TRBV18	TRBJ1-5	12	ASSPGGAGQPQH
TRBV7-3	TRBJ1-2	11	ASSLSGGDGYT
TRBV19	TRBJ1-3	13	ASRTGDRPGNTIY
TRBV2	TRBJ1-1	8	ASSNTEAF
TRBV10-3	TRBJ2-3	11	ATSVDSADTQY
TRBV9	TRBJ2-2	14	ASSVGVTRNTGELF
TRBV7-2	TRBJ2-1	11	ASSLPGGTEQF
TRBV24-1	TRBJ1-5	11	ATSAHSNQPQH
TRBV21-1	TRBJ1-2	17	ASSKETMDSTSYNYGYT
TRBV14	TRBJ1-2	11	ASSPTGDYGYT
TRBV3-1/TRBV3-2	TRBJ1-1	10	ASRGTGTEAF
TRBV18	TRBJ2-2	13	ASSPPTPNTGELF
TRBV2	TRBJ2-3	14	ASRAKTSGEADTQY
TRBV24-1	TRBJ1-1	12	ATSGGVEETEAF
TRBV6-2/TRBV6-3	TRBJ1-6	14	ASSYPGTGKHSPLH
TRBV3-1/TRBV3-2	TRBJ1-1	16	ASSQYSGNRGGNTEAF